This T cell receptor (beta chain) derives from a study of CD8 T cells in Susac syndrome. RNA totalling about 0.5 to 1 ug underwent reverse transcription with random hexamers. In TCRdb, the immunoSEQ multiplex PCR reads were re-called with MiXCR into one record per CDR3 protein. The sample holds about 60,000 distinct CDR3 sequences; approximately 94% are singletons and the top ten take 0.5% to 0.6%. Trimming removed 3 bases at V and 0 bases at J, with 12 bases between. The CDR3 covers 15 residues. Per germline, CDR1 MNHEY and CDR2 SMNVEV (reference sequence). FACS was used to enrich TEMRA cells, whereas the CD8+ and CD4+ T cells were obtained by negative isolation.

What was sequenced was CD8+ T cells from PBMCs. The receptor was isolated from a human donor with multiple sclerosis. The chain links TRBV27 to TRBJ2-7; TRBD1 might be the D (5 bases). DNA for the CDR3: TGTGCCAGCAGTTTGAAGGGGCCGAGCTCCTACGAGCAGTACTTC. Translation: CASSLKGPSSYEQYF.